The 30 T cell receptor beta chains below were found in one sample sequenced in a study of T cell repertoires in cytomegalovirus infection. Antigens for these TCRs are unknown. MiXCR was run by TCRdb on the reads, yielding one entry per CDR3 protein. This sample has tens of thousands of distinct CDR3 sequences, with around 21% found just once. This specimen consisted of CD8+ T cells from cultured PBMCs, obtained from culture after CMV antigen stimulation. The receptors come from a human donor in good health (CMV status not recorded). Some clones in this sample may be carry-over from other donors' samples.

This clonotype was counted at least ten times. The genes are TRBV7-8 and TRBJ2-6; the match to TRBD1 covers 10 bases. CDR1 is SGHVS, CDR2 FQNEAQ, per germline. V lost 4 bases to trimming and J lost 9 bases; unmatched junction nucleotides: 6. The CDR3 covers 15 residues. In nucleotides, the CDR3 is TGTGCCAGCAGCTGGGGGGACAGGGGAAACAACGTCCTGACTTTC. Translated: CASSWGDRGNNVLTF.

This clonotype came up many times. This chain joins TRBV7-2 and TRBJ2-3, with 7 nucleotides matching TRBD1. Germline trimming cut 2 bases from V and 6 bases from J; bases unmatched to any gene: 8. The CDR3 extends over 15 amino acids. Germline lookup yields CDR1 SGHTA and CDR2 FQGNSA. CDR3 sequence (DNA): TGTGCCAGCAGCTTAATCCGGACAGGTTACGATACGCAGTATTTT. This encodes CASSLIRTGYDTQYF.

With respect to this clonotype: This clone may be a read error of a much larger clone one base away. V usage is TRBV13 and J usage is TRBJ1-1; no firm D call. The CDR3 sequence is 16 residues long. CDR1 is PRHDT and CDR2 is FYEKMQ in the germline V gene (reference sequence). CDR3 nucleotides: TGTGTCAGCAGCCTAACCTTAAGAGGGCTATGGACTGAAGCTTTCTTT. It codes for CVSSLTLRGLWTEAFF.

The CDR3 loop reads CASTSPSGIGYEQFF. In DNA, the CDR3 is TGTGCCAGCACCTCCCCAAGCGGGATCGGGTATGAGCAGTTCTTC. This chain connects TRBV27 to TRBJ2-1, with 7 bases aligning to TRBD2. The trim removed 7 bases at V and 8 bases at J, leaving 14 bases unmatched. This CDR3 contains 15 residues. Germline values: CDR1 MNHEY, CDR2 SMNVEV (reference sequence).

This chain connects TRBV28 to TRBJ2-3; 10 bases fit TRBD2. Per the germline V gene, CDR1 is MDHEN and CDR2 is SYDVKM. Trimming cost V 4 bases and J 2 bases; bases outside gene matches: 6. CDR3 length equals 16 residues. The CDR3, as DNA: TGTGCCAGCAGTTATAGCGGGGGGAGGGACACAGATACGCAGTATTTT. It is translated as CASSYSGGRDTDTQYF. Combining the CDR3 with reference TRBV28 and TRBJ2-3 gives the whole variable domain DVKVTQSSRYLVKRTGEKVFLECVQDMDHENMFWYRQDPGLGLRLIYFSYDVKMKEKGDIPEGYSVSREKKERFSLILESASTNQTSMYLCASSYSGGRDTDTQYFGPGTRLTVL.

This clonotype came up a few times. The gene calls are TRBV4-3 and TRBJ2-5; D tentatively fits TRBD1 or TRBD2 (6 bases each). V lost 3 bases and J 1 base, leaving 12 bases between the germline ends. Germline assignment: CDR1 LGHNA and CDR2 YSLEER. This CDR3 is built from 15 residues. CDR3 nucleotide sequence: TGCGCCAGCAGCCAGGCCGGGGGCAGCCAAGAGACCCAGTACTTC. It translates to CASSQAGGSQETQYF.

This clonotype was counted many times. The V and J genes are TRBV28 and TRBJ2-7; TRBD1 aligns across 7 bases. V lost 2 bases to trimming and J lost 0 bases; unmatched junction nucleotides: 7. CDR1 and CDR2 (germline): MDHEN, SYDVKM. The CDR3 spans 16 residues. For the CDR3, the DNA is TGTGCCAGCAGTTTACCCGACAGGGTCCCCTCCTACGAGCAGTACTTC. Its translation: CASSLPDRVPSYEQYF.

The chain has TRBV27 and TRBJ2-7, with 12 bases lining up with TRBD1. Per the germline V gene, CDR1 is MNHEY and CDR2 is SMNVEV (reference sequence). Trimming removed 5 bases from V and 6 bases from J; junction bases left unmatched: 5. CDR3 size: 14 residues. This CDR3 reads CASSQGTGGSEQYF. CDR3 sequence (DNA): TGTGCCAGCAGTCAAGGGACAGGGGGCTCCGAGCAGTACTTC.

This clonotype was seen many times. CDR3 DNA sequence: TGTGCCAGCAGTCCTCAGGGGAGGAGAAGGATCTCTAACTATGGCTACACCTTC. It codes for CASSPQGRRRISNYGYTF. The V gene is TRBV6-1, the J gene TRBJ1-2, with D possibly matching TRBD1 (6 bases). Trimming left V 5 bases short and J 0 bases short, with 22 bases between. This CDR3 has 18 residues. Per germline, CDR1 MNHNS and CDR2 SASEGT.

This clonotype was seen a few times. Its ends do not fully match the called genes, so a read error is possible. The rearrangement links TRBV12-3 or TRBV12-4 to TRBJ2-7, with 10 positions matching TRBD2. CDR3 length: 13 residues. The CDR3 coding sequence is TGTGCCAGCAGGAGCGGGGGGGCCCACGATCAGTACTTC. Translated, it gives CASRSGGAHDQYF.

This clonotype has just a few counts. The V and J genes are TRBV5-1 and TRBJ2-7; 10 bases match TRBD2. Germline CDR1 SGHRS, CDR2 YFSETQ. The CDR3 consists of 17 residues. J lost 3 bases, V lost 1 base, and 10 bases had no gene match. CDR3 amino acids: CASSLSGRLAGDYEQYF. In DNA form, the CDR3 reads TGCGCCAGCAGCTTGTCGGGGAGGCTAGCGGGGGACTACGAGCAGTACTTC.

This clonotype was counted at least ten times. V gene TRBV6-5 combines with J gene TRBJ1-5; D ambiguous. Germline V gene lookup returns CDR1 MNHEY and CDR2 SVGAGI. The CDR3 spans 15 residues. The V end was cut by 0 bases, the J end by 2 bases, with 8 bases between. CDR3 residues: CASSYSPAGNQPQHF. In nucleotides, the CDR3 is TGTGCCAGCAGTTACTCCCCCGCTGGCAATCAGCCCCAGCATTTT.

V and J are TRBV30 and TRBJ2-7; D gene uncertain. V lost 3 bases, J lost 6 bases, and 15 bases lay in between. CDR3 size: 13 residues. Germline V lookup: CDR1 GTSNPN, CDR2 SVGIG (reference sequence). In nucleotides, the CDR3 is TGTGCCTGGAGCCTACTGGGTATGGCCGAGCAGTACTTC. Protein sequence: CAWSLLGMAEQYF.

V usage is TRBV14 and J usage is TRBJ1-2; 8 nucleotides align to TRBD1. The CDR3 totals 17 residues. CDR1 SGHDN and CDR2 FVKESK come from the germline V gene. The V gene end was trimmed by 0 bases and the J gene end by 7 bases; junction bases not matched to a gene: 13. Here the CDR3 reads CASSQENYRTGFRGYTF. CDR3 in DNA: TGTGCCAGCAGCCAAGAAAATTATAGGACAGGGTTTCGTGGCTACACCTTC.

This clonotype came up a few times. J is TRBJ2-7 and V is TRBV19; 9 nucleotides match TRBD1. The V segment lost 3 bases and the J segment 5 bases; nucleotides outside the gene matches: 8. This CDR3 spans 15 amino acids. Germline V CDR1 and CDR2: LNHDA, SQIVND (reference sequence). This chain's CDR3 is CASSISGTGFHEQYF. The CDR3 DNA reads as TGTGCCAGTAGTATTTCGGGGACAGGGTTCCACGAGCAGTACTTC. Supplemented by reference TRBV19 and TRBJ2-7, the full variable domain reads DGGITQSPKYLFRKEGQNVTLSCEQNLNHDAMYWYRQDPGQGLRLIYYSQIVNDFQKGDIAEGYSVSREKKESFPLTVTSAQKNPTAFYLCASSISGTGFHEQYFGPGTRLTVT.

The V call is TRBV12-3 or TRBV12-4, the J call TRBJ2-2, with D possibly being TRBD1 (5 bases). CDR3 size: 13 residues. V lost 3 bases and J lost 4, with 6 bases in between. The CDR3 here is CASSLTATGELFF. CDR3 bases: TGTGCCAGCAGTTTGACAGCCACCGGGGAGCTGTTTTTT.

CDR3 in DNA: TGTGCCAGTAGTATGAGGGGGGAGGAGACCCAGTACTTC. As protein: CASSMRGEETQYF. This chain joins TRBV19 and TRBJ2-5; possibly TRBD1 or TRBD2 for D (6 bases each). Trimming removed 3 bases at V and 5 bases at J, with 10 bases between. Germline assignment: CDR1 LNHDA and CDR2 SQIVND (reference sequence). The CDR3 is 13 amino acids.

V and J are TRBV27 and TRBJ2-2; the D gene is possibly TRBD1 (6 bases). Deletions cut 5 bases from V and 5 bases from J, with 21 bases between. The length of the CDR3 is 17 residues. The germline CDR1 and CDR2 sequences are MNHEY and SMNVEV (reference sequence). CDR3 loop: CASSPKTVLRGTGELFF. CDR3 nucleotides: TGTGCCAGCAGTCCGAAGACTGTCCTAAGGGGGACCGGGGAGCTGTTTTTT.

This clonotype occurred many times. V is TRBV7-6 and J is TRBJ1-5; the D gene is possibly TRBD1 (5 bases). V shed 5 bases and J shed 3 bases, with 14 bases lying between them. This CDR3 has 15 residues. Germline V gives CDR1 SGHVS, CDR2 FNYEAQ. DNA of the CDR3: TGTGCCAGCAGCGCAGACCAGGGTCCCAATCAGCCCCAGCATTTT. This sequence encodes CASSADQGPNQPQHF.

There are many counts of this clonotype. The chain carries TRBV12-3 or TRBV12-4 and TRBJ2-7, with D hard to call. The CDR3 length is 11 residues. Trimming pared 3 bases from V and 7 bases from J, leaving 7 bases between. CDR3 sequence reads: CASSFTGEQYF. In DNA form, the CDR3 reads TGTGCCAGCAGTTTTACTGGAGAGCAGTACTTC.

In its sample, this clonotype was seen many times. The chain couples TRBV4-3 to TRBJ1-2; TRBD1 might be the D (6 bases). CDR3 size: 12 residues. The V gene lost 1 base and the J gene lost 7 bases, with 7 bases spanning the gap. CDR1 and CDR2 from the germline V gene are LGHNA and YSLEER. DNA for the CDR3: TGCGCCAGCAGCCAAGGGGGGGCTGGCTACACCTTC. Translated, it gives CASSQGGAGYTF.

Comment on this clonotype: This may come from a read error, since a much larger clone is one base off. The CDR3 DNA reads as TGTGCCAGCAGCTTTGTCGGGGGGGCCAGGGAGCTGTTTTTT. It codes for CASSFVGGARELFF. V gene TRBV7-8 combines with J gene TRBJ2-2, with 8 bases lining up with TRBD2. V gave up 3 bases and J gave up 9 bases; unmatched junction bases: 6. This CDR3 is built from 14 residues. Per the germline V gene, CDR1 is SGHVS and CDR2 is FQNEAQ.

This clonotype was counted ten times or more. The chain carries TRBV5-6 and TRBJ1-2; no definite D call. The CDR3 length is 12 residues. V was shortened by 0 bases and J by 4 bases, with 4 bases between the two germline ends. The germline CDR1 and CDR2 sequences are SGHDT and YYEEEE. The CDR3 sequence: CASSLGGYGYTF. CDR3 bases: TGTGCCAGCAGCTTGGGCGGCTATGGCTACACCTTC.

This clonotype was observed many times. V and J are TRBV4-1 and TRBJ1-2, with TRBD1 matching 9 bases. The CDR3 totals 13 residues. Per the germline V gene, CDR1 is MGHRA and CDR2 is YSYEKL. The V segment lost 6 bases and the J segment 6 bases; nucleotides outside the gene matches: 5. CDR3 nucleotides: TGCGCCAGCAGTCAGGACAGGGGCGATGGCTACACCTTC. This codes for CASSQDRGDGYTF.

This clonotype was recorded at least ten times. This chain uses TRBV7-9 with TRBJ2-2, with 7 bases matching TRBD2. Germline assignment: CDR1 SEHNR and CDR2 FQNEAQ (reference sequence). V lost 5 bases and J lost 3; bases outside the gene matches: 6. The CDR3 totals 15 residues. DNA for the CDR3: TGTGCCAGCAGCCCCGGGGGAGGGTACACCGGGGAGCTGTTTTTT. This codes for CASSPGGGYTGELFF.

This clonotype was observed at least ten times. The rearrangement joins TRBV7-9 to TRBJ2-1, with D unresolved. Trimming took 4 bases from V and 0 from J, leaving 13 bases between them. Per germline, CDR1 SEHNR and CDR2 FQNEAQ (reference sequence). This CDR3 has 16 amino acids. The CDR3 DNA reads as TGTGCCAGCAGCTCGGAAGGGCGGTTCTCCTACAATGAGCAGTTCTTC. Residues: CASSSEGRFSYNEQFF.

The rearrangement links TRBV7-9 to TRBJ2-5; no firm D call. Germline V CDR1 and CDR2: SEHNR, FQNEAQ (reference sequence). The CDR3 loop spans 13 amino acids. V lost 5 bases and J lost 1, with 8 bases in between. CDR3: CASSATFQETQYF. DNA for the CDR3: TGTGCCAGCAGCGCAACCTTCCAAGAGACCCAGTACTTC.

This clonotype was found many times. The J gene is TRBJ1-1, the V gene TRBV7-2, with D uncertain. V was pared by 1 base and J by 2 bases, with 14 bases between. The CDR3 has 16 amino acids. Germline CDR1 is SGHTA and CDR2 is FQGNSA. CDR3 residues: CASSLGTLRENTEAFF. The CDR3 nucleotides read TGTGCCAGCAGCTTAGGTACTCTTCGGGAAAACACTGAAGCTTTCTTT.

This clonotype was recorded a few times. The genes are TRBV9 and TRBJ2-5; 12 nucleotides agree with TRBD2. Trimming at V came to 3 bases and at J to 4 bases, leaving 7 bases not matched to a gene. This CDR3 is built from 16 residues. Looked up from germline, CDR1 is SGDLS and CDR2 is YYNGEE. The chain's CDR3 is CASSAALAGGLETQYF. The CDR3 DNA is TGTGCCAGCAGCGCGGCACTAGCGGGGGGTTTAGAGACCCAGTACTTC.

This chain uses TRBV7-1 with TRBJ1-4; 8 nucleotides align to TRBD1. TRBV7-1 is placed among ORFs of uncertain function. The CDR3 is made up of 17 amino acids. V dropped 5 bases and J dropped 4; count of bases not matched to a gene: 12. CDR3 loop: CASSHPLQGVHNEKLFF. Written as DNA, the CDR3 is TGTGCCAGCAGCCACCCCTTACAGGGGGTACATAATGAAAAACTGTTTTTT.